This T cell receptor (beta chain) was retrieved from a study of blood T cell repertoires in COVID-19. The wider study: Italy, Spain and the United States were the sources of the convalescent and acute COVID-19 samples. PBMCs, B-cell-depleted T cells, or T cells were the source of the cDNA or gDNA that made up the material.

The CDR3 sequence is 12 residues long. Germline lookup yields CDR1 SQVTM and CDR2 ANQGSEA. Trimming removed 4 bases from V and 2 bases from J, with 6 bases in between. This clone showed up just a few times. The repertoire was sequenced with immunoSEQ multiplex PCR; TCRdb's copy has only in-frame clones and lacks some. The sample yields about 180,000 clones, over 70% seen once. Participants spanned ages about 18 to 89 years and resided in 20 to 30 US areas. Exposed participants encountered a COVID-19 case during the 2 weeks preceding study entry. The source material was PBMCs or T cells enriched from blood (not recorded which). This sequence joins TRBV29-1 and TRBJ1-3, with unresolved D. This sequence originates from a man between 60 and 75 years old who had been exposed to COVID-19. In nucleotides, the CDR3 is TGCAGCGTTGGGGAGACTGGAAACACCATATATTTT. It is translated as CSVGETGNTIYF.